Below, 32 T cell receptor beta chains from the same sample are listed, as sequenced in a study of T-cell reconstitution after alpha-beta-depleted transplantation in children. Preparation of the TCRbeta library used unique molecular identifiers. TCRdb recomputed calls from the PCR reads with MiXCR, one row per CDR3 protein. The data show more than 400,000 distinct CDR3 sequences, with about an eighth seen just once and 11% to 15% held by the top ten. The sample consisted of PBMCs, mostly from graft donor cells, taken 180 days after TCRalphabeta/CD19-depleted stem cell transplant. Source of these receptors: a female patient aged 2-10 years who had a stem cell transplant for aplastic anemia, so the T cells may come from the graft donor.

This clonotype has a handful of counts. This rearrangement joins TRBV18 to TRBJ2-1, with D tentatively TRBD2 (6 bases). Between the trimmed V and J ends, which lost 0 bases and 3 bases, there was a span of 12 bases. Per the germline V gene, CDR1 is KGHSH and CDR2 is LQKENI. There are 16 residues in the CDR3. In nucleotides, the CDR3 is TGTGCCAGCTCACCACCGGCGGGAATGGTCTACAATGAGCAGTTCTTC. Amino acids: CASSPPAGMVYNEQFF.

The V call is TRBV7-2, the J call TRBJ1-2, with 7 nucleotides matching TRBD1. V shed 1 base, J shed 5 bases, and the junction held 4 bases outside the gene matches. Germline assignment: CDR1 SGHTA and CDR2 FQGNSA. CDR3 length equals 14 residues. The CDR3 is CASSLGDSSYGYTF. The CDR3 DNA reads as TGTGCCAGCAGCTTAGGGGACAGCAGTTATGGCTACACCTTC.

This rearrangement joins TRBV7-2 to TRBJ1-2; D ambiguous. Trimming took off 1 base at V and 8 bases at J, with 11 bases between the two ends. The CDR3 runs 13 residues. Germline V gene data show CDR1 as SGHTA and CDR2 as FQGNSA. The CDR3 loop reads CASSLVRSGGYTF. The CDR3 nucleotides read TGTGCCAGCAGCTTAGTTCGAAGCGGAGGCTACACCTTC.

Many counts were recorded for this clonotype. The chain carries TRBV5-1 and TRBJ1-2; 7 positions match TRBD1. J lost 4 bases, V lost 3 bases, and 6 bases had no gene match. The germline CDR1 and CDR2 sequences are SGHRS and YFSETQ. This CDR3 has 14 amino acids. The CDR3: CASSSGTAAYGYTF. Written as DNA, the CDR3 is TGCGCCAGCAGCTCCGGGACAGCAGCCTATGGCTACACCTTC. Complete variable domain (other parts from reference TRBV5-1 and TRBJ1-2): KAGVTQTPRYLIKTRGQQVTLSCSPISGHRSVSWYQQTPGQGLQFLFEYFSETQRNKGNFPGRFSGRQFSNSRSEMNVSTLELGDSALYLCASSSGTAAYGYTFGSGTRLTVV.

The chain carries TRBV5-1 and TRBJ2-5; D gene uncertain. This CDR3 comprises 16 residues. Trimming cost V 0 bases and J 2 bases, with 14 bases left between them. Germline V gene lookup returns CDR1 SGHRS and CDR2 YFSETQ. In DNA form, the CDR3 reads TGCGCCAGCAGCTTGGCTACTCTACCCCCGCAAGAGACCCAGTACTTC. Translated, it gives CASSLATLPPQETQYF.

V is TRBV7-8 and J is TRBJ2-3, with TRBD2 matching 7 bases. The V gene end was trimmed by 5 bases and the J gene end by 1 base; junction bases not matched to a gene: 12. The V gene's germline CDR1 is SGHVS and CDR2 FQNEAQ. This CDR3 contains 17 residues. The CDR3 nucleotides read TGTGCCAGCAGCCTCACCTCGGGTCTAGCGGGCACAGATACGCAGTATTTT. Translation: CASSLTSGLAGTDTQYF.

The CDR3 DNA sequence: TGCGCCAGCAGCCTAGCAAGGGAACACTACGAGCAGTACTTC. Translated: CASSLAREHYEQYF. This rearrangement joins TRBV4-3 to TRBJ2-7, with D unclear. The germline gives CDR1 LGHNA, CDR2 YSLEER. CDR3 length: 14 residues. Trimming removed 4 bases from V and 3 bases from J, with 13 bases in between.

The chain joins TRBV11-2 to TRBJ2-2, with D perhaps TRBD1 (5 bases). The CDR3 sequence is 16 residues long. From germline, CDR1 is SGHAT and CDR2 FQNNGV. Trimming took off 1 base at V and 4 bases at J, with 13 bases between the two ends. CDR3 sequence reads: CASSLAEDRSTGELFF. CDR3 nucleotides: TGTGCCAGCAGCTTAGCTGAAGACAGATCCACCGGGGAGCTGTTTTTT.

The CDR3 loop reads CATSRPQAGVWDTQYF. CDR3 bases: TGTGCCACCAGCAGGCCCCAGGCGGGAGTCTGGGATACGCAGTATTTT. This chain joins TRBV15 and TRBJ2-3; 7 nucleotides agree with TRBD2. The CDR3 is 16 amino acids. The ends lost 3 bases at V and 6 bases at J; junction bases unmatched: 12. In germline, CDR1 is LNHNV, CDR2 YYDKDF (reference sequence).

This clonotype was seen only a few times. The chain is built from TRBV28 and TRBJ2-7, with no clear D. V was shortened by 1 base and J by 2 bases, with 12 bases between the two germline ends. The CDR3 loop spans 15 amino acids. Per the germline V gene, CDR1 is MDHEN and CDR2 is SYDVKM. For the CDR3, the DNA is TGTGCCAGCAGTTTATTAGTAGTCAGCACCTACGAGCAGTACTTC. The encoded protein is CASSLLVVSTYEQYF.

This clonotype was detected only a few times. CDR3 coding DNA: TGTGCCAGCAGCTTAACGGGGACTAGCGGGAGATTCGAGCAGTACGTC. It specifies CASSLTGTSGRFEQYV. The V and J genes are TRBV7-2 and TRBJ2-7; 14 nucleotides align to TRBD2. The germline gives CDR1 SGHTA, CDR2 FQGNSA. The CDR3 extends over 16 amino acids. Unmatched junction bases numbered 6, after V lost 2 bases and J lost 6 bases.

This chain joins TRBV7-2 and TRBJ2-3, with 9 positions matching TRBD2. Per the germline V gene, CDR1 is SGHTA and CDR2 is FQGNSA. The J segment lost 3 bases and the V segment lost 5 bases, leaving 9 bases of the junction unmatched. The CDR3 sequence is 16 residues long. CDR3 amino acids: CASSRNLAGVTDTQYF. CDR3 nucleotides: TGTGCCAGCAGCCGAAATTTAGCGGGAGTGACAGATACGCAGTATTTT.

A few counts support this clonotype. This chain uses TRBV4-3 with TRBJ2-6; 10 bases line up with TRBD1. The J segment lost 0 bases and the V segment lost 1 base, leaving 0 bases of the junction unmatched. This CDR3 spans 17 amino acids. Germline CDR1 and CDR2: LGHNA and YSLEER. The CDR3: CASSQGTGGSGANVLTF. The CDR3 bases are TGCGCCAGCAGCCAAGGGACAGGGGGCTCTGGGGCCAACGTCCTGACTTTC.

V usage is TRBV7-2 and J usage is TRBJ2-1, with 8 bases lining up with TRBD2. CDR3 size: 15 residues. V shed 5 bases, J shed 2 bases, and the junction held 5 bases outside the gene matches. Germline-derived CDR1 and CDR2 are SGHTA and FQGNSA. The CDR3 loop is CASSTSGGAYNEQFF. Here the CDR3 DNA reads TGTGCCAGCAGCACCAGCGGGGGCGCCTACAATGAGCAGTTCTTC. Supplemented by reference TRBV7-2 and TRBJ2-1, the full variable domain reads GAGVSQSPSNKVTEKGKDVELRCDPISGHTALYWYRQSLGQGLEFLIYFQGNSAPDKSGLPSDRFSAERTGGSVSTLTIQRTQQEDSAVYLCASSTSGGAYNEQFFGPGTRLTVL.

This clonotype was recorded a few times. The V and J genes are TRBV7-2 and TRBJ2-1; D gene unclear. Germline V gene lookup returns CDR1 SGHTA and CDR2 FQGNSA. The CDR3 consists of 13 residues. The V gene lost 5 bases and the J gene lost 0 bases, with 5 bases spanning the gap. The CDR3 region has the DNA TGTGCCAGCAGCCCTTTCTCCTACAATGAGCAGTTCTTC. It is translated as CASSPFSYNEQFF. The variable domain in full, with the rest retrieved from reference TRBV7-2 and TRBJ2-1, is GAGVSQSPSNKVTEKGKDVELRCDPISGHTALYWYRQSLGQGLEFLIYFQGNSAPDKSGLPSDRFSAERTGGSVSTLTIQRTQQEDSAVYLCASSPFSYNEQFFGPGTRLTVL.

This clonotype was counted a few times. CDR3 DNA: TGTGCCAGCAGTGAAGACGACAAGCATGAAAAACTGTTTTTT. Protein sequence: CASSEDDKHEKLFF. The chain uses TRBV25-1 and TRBJ1-4, with D uncertain. This CDR3 comprises 14 residues. V was clipped by 2 bases and J by 6 bases, with 10 bases between them. Germline V lookup: CDR1 MGHDK, CDR2 SYGVNS.

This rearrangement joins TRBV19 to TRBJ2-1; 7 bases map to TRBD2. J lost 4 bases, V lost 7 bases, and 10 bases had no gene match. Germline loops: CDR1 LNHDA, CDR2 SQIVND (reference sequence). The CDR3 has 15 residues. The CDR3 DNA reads TGTGCCAGTACCCCCCCGGGGGAGGGGTACAATGAGCAGTTCTTC. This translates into CASTPPGEGYNEQFF.

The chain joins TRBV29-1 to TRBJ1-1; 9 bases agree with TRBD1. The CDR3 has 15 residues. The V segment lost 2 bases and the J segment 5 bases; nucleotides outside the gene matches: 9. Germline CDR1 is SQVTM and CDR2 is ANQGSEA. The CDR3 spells CSVERFGQGLTEAFF. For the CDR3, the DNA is TGCAGCGTTGAAAGGTTCGGACAGGGGTTGACTGAAGCTTTCTTT.

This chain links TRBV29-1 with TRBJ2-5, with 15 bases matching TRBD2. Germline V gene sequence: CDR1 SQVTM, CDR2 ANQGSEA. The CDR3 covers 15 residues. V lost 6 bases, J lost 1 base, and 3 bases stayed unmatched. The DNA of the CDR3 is TGCAGCGTGGGGACTAGCGGGAGGATCCAAGAGACCCAGTACTTC. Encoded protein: CSVGTSGRIQETQYF.

The DNA of the CDR3 is TGTGCCAGCAGCTTGTACAGGGGTTGGAACACTGAAGCTTTCTTT. It yields the protein CASSLYRGWNTEAFF. The V gene is TRBV7-2, the J gene TRBJ1-1, with TRBD1 matching over 7 bases. The CDR3 consists of 15 residues. J was trimmed by 1 base and V by 3 bases; bases with no gene match: 5. The germline V gene has CDR1 SGHTA and CDR2 FQGNSA.

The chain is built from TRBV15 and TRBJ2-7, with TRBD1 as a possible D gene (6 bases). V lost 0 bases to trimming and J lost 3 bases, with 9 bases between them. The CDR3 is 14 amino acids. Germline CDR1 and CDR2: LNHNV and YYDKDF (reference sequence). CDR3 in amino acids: CATSRDRDNYEQYF. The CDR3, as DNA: TGTGCCACCAGCAGAGACCGGGACAACTACGAGCAGTACTTC.

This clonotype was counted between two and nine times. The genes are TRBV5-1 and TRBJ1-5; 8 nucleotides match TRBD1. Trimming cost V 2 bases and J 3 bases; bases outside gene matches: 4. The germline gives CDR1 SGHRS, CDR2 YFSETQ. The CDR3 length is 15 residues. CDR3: CASSFTGGINQPQHF. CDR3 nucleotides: TGCGCCAGCAGCTTTACAGGGGGTATCAATCAGCCCCAGCATTTT.

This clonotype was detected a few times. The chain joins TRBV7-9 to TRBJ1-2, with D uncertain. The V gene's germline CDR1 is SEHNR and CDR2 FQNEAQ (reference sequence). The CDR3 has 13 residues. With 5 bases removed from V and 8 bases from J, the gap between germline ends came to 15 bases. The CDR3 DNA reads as TGTGCCAGCAGCCACACATCTTCGCGAGGCTACACCTTC. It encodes CASSHTSSRGYTF.

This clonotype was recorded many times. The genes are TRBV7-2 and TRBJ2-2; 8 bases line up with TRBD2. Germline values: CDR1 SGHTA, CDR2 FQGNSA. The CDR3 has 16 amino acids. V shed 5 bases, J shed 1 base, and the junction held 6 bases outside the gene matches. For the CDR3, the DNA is TGTGCCAGCAGCAAGAAAAGCGGGAGGAACACCGGGGAGCTGTTTTTT. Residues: CASSKKSGRNTGELFF.

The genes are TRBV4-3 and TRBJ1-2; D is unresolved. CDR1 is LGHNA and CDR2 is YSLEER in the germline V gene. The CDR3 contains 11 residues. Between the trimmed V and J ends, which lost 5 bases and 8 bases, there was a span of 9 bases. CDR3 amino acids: CASSSWGGYTF. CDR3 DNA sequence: TGCGCCAGCAGCTCCTGGGGAGGCTACACCTTC.

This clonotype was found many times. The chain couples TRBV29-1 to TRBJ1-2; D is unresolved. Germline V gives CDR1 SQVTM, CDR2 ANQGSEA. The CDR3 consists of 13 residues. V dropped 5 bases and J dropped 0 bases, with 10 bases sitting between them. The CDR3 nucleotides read TGCAGCGTTTGGTCGGCTGCTAACTATGGCTACACCTTC. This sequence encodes CSVWSAANYGYTF.

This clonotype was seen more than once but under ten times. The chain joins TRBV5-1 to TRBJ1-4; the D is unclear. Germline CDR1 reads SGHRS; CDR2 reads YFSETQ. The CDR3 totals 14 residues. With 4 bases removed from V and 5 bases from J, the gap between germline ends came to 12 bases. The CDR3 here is CASSASGENEKLFF. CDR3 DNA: TGCGCCAGCAGCGCCTCGGGAGAAAATGAAAAACTGTTTTTT.

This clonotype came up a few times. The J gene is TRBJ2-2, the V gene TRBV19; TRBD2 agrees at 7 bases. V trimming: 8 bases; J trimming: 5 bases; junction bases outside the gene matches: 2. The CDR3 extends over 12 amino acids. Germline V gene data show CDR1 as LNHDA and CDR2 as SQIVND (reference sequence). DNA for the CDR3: TGTGCCAGTGGTAGCGGGACCGGGGAGCTGTTTTTT. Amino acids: CASGSGTGELFF. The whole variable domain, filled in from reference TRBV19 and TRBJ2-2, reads DGGITQSPKYLFRKEGQNVTLSCEQNLNHDAMYWYRQDPGQGLRLIYYSQIVNDFQKGDIAEGYSVSREKKESFPLTVTSAQKNPTAFYLCASGSGTGELFFGEGSRLTVL.

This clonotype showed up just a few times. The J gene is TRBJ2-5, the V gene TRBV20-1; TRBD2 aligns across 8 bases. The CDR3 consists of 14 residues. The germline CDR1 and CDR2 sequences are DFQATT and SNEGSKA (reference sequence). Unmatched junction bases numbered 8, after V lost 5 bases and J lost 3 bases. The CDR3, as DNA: TGCAGTGCTTCCCTACTAGCGGCTGAAGAGACCCAGTACTTC. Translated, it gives CSASLLAAEETQYF.

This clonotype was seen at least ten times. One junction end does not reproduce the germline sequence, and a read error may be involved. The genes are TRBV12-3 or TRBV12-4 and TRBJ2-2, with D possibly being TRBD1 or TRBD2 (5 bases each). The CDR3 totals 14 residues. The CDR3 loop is CASSLGANTGELFF. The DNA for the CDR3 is TGCGCCAGCAGCTTGGGGGCGAACACCGGGGAGCTGTTTTTT.

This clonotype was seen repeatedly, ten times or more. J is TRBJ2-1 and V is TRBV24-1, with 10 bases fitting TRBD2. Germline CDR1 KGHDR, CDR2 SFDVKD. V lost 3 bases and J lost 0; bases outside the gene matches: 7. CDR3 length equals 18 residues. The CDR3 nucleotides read TGTGCCACCAGTGATCGACTAGCGGGCCCGGGCTCCTACAATGAGCAGTTCTTC. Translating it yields CATSDRLAGPGSYNEQFF.

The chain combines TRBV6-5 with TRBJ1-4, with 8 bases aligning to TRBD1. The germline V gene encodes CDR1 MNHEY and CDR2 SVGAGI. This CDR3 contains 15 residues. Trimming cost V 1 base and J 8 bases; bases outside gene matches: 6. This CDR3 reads CASSYWTGSEEKLFF. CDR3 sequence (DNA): TGTGCCAGCAGTTACTGGACAGGGTCGGAGGAAAAACTGTTTTTT.